Each of the 24 T cell receptor beta chains below was sequenced from the same sample in a study of cytotoxic CD8 clonotypes in ibrutinib-treated CLL. The data were produced by immunoSEQ multiplex PCR, yet TCRdb's version contains in-frame clones alone and is incomplete. Of about 18,000 clones in the sample, roughly four fifths were seen once. Here the sequenced sample was PBMCs, taken before ibrutinib treatment. The receptor source for this set is a human donor with chronic lymphocytic leukemia.

V is TRBV7-6 and J is TRBJ2-5; D is unclear. The germline CDR1 and CDR2 sequences are SGHVS and FNYEAQ. V was cut by 2 bases and J by 2 bases, with 6 bases left in between. The CDR3 totals 13 residues. The chain's CDR3 is CASSLSRQETQYF. The CDR3 DNA is TGTGCCAGCAGCTTATCCCGTCAAGAGACCCAGTACTTC.

This sequence joins TRBV27 and TRBJ2-2; D possibly corresponds to TRBD1 (5 bases). In germline, CDR1 is MNHEY, CDR2 SMNVEV (reference sequence). V was pared by 6 bases and J by 1 base, with 6 bases between. This CDR3 is 13 amino acids long. This chain's CDR3 is CASSTGNTGELFF. CDR3 DNA: TGTGCCAGCAGCACAGGGAACACCGGGGAGCTGTTTTTT.

V usage is TRBV10-3 and J usage is TRBJ2-7, with 12 bases identical to TRBD1. Looked up from germline, CDR1 is ENHRY and CDR2 is SYGVKD. V lost 6 bases and J lost 5; bases outside the gene matches: 11. The CDR3 is 16 residues long. CDR3 DNA: TGTGCCATCAGAGAGGGGACAGGGGGCAGTTCCGACGAGCAGTACTTC. Protein: CAIREGTGGSSDEQYF.

The chain couples TRBV20-1 to TRBJ2-7, with no clear D. Germline V lookup: CDR1 DFQATT, CDR2 SNEGSKA (reference sequence). CDR3 length: 11 residues. Between the trimmed V and J ends, which lost 6 bases and 6 bases, there was a span of 12 bases. DNA for the CDR3: TGCAGTGCAGCTGGGGATCCCGAGCAGTACTTC. It encodes CSAAGDPEQYF.

V usage is TRBV5-8 and J usage is TRBJ1-4; TRBD1 agrees at 8 bases. Germline-derived CDR1 and CDR2 are SGHTS and YDEGEE. V shed 4 bases, J shed 8 bases, and the junction held 10 bases outside the gene matches. This CDR3 comprises 15 residues. Written as DNA, the CDR3 is TGTGCCAGCAGCGCAGACAGGGGCCGATTAGAAAAACTGTTTTTT. Its translation: CASSADRGRLEKLFF.

The chain has TRBV29-1 and TRBJ2-5; TRBD2 agrees at 7 bases. The CDR3 length is 15 residues. Trimming took 3 bases from V and 4 from J; bases not matched to a gene: 11. Germline CDR1 reads SQVTM; CDR2 reads ANQGSEA. CDR3 region: CSVDLPTSFVETQYF. CDR3 bases: TGCAGCGTTGACCTACCGACTAGCTTCGTAGAGACCCAGTACTTC.

This chain links TRBV9 with TRBJ2-1, with a weak D call TRBD2 (5 bases). Trimming removed 0 bases at V and 0 bases at J, with 7 bases between. This CDR3 spans 15 amino acids. CDR1 is SGDLS, CDR2 YYNGEE, per germline. The CDR3 here is CASSVGGGSYNEQFF. CDR3 in DNA: TGTGCCAGCAGCGTAGGCGGAGGCTCCTACAATGAGCAGTTCTTC.

The chain combines TRBV19 with TRBJ2-1; 11 bases are shared with TRBD2. V dropped 5 bases and J dropped 1; count of bases not matched to a gene: 7. The CDR3 is made up of 17 amino acids. Germline assignment: CDR1 LNHDA and CDR2 SQIVND (reference sequence). The CDR3 region is CASSRTSGSSSYNEQFF. The DNA of the CDR3 is TGTGCCAGTAGTCGGACTAGCGGGTCGTCTTCCTACAATGAGCAGTTCTTC.

This clone was detected once. CDR3 DNA sequence: TGCAGTGCTAGGGTGTCCTACGAGCAGTACTTC. This encodes CSARVSYEQYF. V usage is TRBV20-1 and J usage is TRBJ2-7; no clear D gene. With 3 bases removed from V and 1 base from J, the gap between germline ends came to 4 bases. The germline CDR1 and CDR2 sequences are DFQATT and SNEGSKA (reference sequence). The CDR3 runs to 11 residues.

The chain links TRBV6-6 to TRBJ1-4, with 7 bases lining up with TRBD1. The trim removed 6 bases at V and 3 bases at J, leaving 7 bases unmatched. This CDR3 is built from 15 residues. Germline V CDR1 and CDR2: MNHNY, SVGAGI (reference sequence). Written as DNA, the CDR3 is TGTGCCAGCAGGGGCAGGGGGGGGTCTAATGAAAAACTGTTTTTT. Encoded protein: CASRGRGGSNEKLFF.

This chain uses TRBV5-4 with TRBJ1-1; D might be TRBD1 (5 bases). In germline, CDR1 is SGHNT, CDR2 YYREEE (reference sequence). V was shortened by 3 bases and J by 3 bases, with 9 bases between the two germline ends. The CDR3 length is 13 residues. This CDR3 reads CASSWGRDTEAFF. CDR3 sequence (DNA): TGTGCCAGCAGCTGGGGCCGGGACACTGAAGCTTTCTTT.

The chain links TRBV30 to TRBJ1-1; possible D gene TRBD1, 5 bases. Per the germline V gene, CDR1 is GTSNPN and CDR2 is SVGIG (reference sequence). This CDR3 has 14 amino acids. V shed 0 bases and J shed 6 bases, with 14 bases lying between them. The CDR3 protein is CAWSVSGRPAEAFF. CDR3 coding DNA: TGTGCCTGGAGTGTATCAGGGAGGCCCGCTGAAGCTTTCTTT.

The chain recombines TRBV7-2 with TRBJ2-6; D remains unclear. The V end was cut by 5 bases, the J end by 4 bases, with 9 bases between. Looked up from germline, CDR1 is SGHTA and CDR2 is FQGNSA. The CDR3 sequence is 14 residues long. In DNA, the CDR3 is TGTGCCAGCAGCGCCGCAAGAGGGGCCAACGTCCTGACTTTC. As protein: CASSAARGANVLTF. Full variable domain (remainder filled in from reference TRBV7-2 and TRBJ2-6): GAGVSQSPSNKVTEKGKDVELRCDPISGHTALYWYRQSLGQGLEFLIYFQGNSAPDKSGLPSDRFSAERTGGSVSTLTIQRTQQEDSAVYLCASSAARGANVLTFGAGSRLTVL.

The rearrangement uses TRBV7-6 and TRBJ2-5; unclear D gene. Germline CDR1 reads SGHVS; CDR2 reads FNYEAQ. The CDR3 contains 13 residues. V lost 5 bases, J lost 4 bases, and 11 bases lay in between. CDR3 loop: CASSLRALETQYF. CDR3 nucleotide sequence: TGTGCCAGCAGCCTCCGGGCTCTAGAGACCCAGTACTTC.

This clone showed up just a few times. This chain joins TRBV29-1 and TRBJ2-7; 7 nucleotides line up with TRBD2. Trimming cost V 4 bases and J 1 base; bases outside gene matches: 13. The CDR3 totals 16 residues. Germline CDR1 SQVTM, CDR2 ANQGSEA. This CDR3 is CSVAPRGGSHSYEQYF. DNA for the CDR3: TGCAGCGTTGCCCCCCGGGGCGGGAGCCATTCCTACGAGCAGTACTTC.

The J gene is TRBJ1-5, the V gene TRBV7-3; D remains ambiguous. With 3 bases removed from V and 1 base from J, the gap between germline ends came to 4 bases. CDR3 size: 13 residues. Germline CDR1 reads SGHTA; CDR2 reads FQGTGA. CDR3 residues: CASSFGSNQPQHF. The CDR3 coding sequence is TGTGCCAGCAGCTTCGGGAGCAATCAGCCCCAGCATTTT.

V usage is TRBV19 and J usage is TRBJ2-1; TRBD1 aligns across 7 bases. The CDR3 has 16 amino acids. J gave up 0 bases and V 5 bases, and 7 bases lay outside the gene matches. Germline V gene sequence: CDR1 LNHDA, CDR2 SQIVND (reference sequence). The DNA for the CDR3 is TGTGCCAGTAGTTCGGTACAGGGGAGCTCCTACAATGAGCAGTTCTTC. The encoded protein is CASSSVQGSSYNEQFF.

This chain connects TRBV9 to TRBJ1-1; D is perhaps TRBD1 (5 bases). The CDR3 covers 16 residues. The germline CDR1 and CDR2 sequences are SGDLS and YYNGEE. V lost 0 bases and J 1 base, leaving 13 bases between the germline ends. CDR3 coding DNA: TGTGCCAGCAGCGTAGGGATCTGGGGGGAGAACACTGAAGCTTTCTTT. Amino acid sequence: CASSVGIWGENTEAFF.

The gene calls are TRBV29-1 and TRBJ1-1; possible D gene TRBD1, 5 bases. Germline V gene lookup returns CDR1 SQVTM and CDR2 ANQGSEA. The CDR3 totals 16 residues. The ends were cut back, 6 bases at V and 4 bases at J, with 24 bases in the middle. Written as DNA, the CDR3 is TGCAGCGTGGGGGAGGCGTCCGGCCCGGGGCGCACTGAAGCTTTCTTT. As protein: CSVGEASGPGRTEAFF.

The chain has TRBV27 and TRBJ2-1, with D uncertain. The germline V gene has CDR1 MNHEY and CDR2 SMNVEV (reference sequence). The CDR3 runs 15 residues. With 0 bases removed from V and 6 bases from J, the gap between germline ends came to 12 bases. This chain's CDR3 is CASSLSKAIINEQFF. The CDR3 DNA follows: TGTGCCAGCAGTTTATCTAAGGCCATTATCAATGAGCAGTTCTTC.

The gene calls are TRBV2 and TRBJ2-7, with D tentatively TRBD1 or TRBD2 (5 bases each). The germline gives CDR1 SNHLY, CDR2 FYNNEI. The CDR3 covers 14 residues. V lost 9 bases and J lost 2, with 17 bases in between. Here the CDR3 reads CASRPGPGPYEQYF. The CDR3 DNA follows: TGTGCCAGTCGTCCGGGACCCGGGCCCTACGAGCAGTACTTC.

The chain links TRBV2 to TRBJ2-1, with 9 positions matching TRBD1. Germline values: CDR1 SNHLY, CDR2 FYNNEI. The CDR3 spans 15 residues. The junction had 13 bases not matched to a gene; V was cut back by 10 bases and J by 6 bases. Here the CDR3 DNA reads TGTGCCACTCTCGCCGGGACAGGGATTATCAATGAGCAGTTCTTC. Residues: CATLAGTGIINEQFF.

This chain connects TRBV19 to TRBJ2-3, with 12 bases lining up with TRBD2. With 6 bases clipped from V and 8 bases from J, the junction kept 12 bases outside the gene matches. Looked up from germline, CDR1 is LNHDA and CDR2 is SQIVND (reference sequence). The CDR3 runs to 16 residues. CDR3 in DNA: TGTGCCAGTAGAAGGACTAGCGGGACGGGGCCTGGTACGCAGTATTTT. Residues: CASRRTSGTGPGTQYF.

This chain links TRBV7-9 with TRBJ2-5; perhaps TRBD1 as D (7 bases). This CDR3 region has 17 residues. CDR1 and CDR2 from the germline V gene are SEHNR and FQNEAQ (reference sequence). V lost 5 bases and J lost 0, with 19 bases in between. This CDR3 is CASSPTGGQPYQETQYF. The DNA of the CDR3 is TGTGCCAGCAGCCCTACCGGGGGACAGCCGTACCAAGAGACCCAGTACTTC.